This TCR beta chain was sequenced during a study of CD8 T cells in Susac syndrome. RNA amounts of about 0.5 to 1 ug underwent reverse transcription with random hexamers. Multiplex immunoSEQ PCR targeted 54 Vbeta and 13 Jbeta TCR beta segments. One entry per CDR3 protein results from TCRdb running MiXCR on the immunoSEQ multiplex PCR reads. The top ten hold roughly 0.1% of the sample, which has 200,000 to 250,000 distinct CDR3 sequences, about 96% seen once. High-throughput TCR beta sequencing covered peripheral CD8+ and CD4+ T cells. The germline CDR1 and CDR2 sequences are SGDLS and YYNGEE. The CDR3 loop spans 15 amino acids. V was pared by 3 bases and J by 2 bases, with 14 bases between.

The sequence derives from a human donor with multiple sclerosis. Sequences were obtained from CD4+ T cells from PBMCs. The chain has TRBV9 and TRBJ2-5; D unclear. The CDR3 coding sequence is TGTGCCAGCAGCGGTCCCCCGAGTAATCAAGAGACCCAGTACTTC. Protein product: CASSGPPSNQETQYF.